The present TCR beta chain was sequenced within a study of OX40 agonist ivuxolimab in advanced cancers. Clones were sequenced by immunoSEQ multiplex PCR, and TCRdb holds only the in-frame ones, with some missing. The sample holds tens of thousands of clones; around 90% are singletons and the top ten take just over 0.6%. Concerning this clone: Antigen unknown.

Points from the study as a whole: Dosing at 0.1 to 3.0 mg/kg was accompanied by clonal expansion of CD4+ and CD8+ blood T cells by week 6. The authors did not determine the antigen specificity of the expanded peripheral T cells. Partial responders dosed at 0.1-3.0 mg/kg displayed clonal expansion ranking among the lowest.

V gave up 1 base and J gave up 9 bases, with 22 bases separating them. Germline CDR1 is MGHRA and CDR2 is YSYEKL. The CDR3 contains 17 residues. The sample here was CD4+ or CD8+ T cells sorted from blood, taken in a trial of the OX40 agonist ivuxolimab. The receptor's source is an adult with an advanced solid tumor such as melanoma, head and neck, liver or kidney cancer. The chain couples TRBV4-1 to TRBJ2-1, with D perhaps matching TRBD1 (5 bases). The CDR3 DNA sequence: TGCGCCAGCAGCCAAGTAGGGGTTAGGTTCGCAACAGGTGAGCAGTTCTTC. Translated, it gives CASSQVGVRFATGEQFF.